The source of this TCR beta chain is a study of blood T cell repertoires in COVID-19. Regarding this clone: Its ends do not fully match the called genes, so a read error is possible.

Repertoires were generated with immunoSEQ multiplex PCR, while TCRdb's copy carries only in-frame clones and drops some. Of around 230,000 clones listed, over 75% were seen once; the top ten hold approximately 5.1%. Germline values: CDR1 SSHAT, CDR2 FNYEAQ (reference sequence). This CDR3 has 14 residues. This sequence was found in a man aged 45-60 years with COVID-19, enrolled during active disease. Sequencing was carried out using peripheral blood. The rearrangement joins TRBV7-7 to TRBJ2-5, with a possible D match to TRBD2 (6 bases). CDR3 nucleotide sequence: TGTGCTAGCAGCTCCGGGGGATGGCAAGAGACCCAGTACTTC. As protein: CASSSGGWQETQYF.